This TCR beta chain was identified in a study of blood T cell repertoires in COVID-19. As for the study in general: The origin of the acute and convalescent COVID-19 samples was the United States, Italy and Spain. PBMCs, B-cell-depleted T cells, or T cells were the source of the cDNA or gDNA that made up the material.

Trimming removed 2 bases from V and 5 bases from J, with 13 bases in between. The CDR3 has 15 amino acids. CDR1 is MNHEY and CDR2 is SMNVEV in the germline V gene (reference sequence). Sequencing used immunoSEQ multiplex PCR; TCRdb keeps in-frame clones, though not all of them. The sample lists approximately 310,000 clones; over 75% were seen once. Source material: peripheral blood. This TCR came from a man aged 45-65 years with active or convalescent COVID-19. The chain has TRBV27 and TRBJ1-3; D uncertain. The CDR3 loop is CASSLEEGRRNTIYF. In nucleotides, the CDR3 is TGTGCCAGCAGTTTAGAGGAGGGAAGAAGAAACACCATATATTTT.